This T cell receptor (beta chain) originates from a study of human T cells and chemical hapten exposure. There are 13 residues in the CDR3. In germline, CDR1 is SEHNR, CDR2 FQNEAQ (reference sequence). The germline V and J ends were trimmed by 6 bases and 2 bases, with 10 bases remaining between them. Regarding this clonotype: Antigen specificity is unknown.

Study-level findings and limits: Counts of TCRs above 1 in 1000 frequency stayed unchanged with DPC sensitization.

Whole blood, unfractionated, served as the material for total RNA extraction. Individual cDNA molecules each carried unique molecular identifiers attached by the library. As originally analysed: Sample-level TCR yields exhibited a median of about 96,000, with a range of roughly 20,000 to 750,000. TCRdb independently ran MiXCR on the 5' RACE reads; one entry per CDR3 protein. The authors' filters were not applied to this entry. The sample yields approximately 110,000 distinct CDR3 sequences, around 20% seen once. The chain employs TRBV7-9 and TRBJ2-5; D gene unclear. The clonotype originates from a human donor in good health. DNA for the CDR3: TGTGCCAGCAGGATAATTGAGCAAGAGACCCAGTACTTC. It codes for CASRIIEQETQYF.